The 20 T cell receptor beta chains below come from one sample, sequenced in a study of T cell repertoires in cytomegalovirus infection. TCRdb ran MiXCR on the reads and lists one entry per CDR3 protein. Of more than 350,000 distinct CDR3 sequences listed, about 33% were seen once; the top ten hold roughly an eighth. Sequencing input: PBMCs. These receptor sequences come from a human donor in good health (CMV status not recorded). Some clones in this sample may be carry-over from other donors' samples.

In its sample, this clonotype was seen a few times. The chain carries TRBV12-3 or TRBV12-4 and TRBJ2-2; D is unresolved. There are 14 residues in the CDR3. Trimming cost V 6 bases and J 1 base, with 9 bases left between them. CDR3 sequence (DNA): TGTGCCAGCAGCGGACGGTGGAACACCGGGGAGCTGTTTTTT. It yields the protein CASSGRWNTGELFF.

This clonotype has ten or more counts. V and J are TRBV7-8 and TRBJ2-5; D unresolved. Germline CDR1 reads SGHVS; CDR2 reads FQNEAQ. The CDR3 has 14 residues. Trimming cost V 1 base and J 2 bases, with 8 bases left between them. The CDR3 DNA reads as TGTGCCAGCAGCTTAGAGCGACTGCAAGAGACCCAGTACTTC. Amino acids: CASSLERLQETQYF.

The rearrangement links TRBV6-1 to TRBJ2-5; no definite D call. Germline V gene lookup returns CDR1 MNHNS and CDR2 SASEGT. V lost 3 bases to trimming and J lost 4 bases, with 6 bases between them. The CDR3 sequence is 12 residues long. This CDR3 reads CASSDPAETQYF. DNA for the CDR3: TGTGCCAGCAGTGACCCGGCAGAGACCCAGTACTTC.

The chain employs TRBV4-1 and TRBJ1-5, with 7 bases fitting TRBD1. Germline V lookup: CDR1 MGHRA, CDR2 YSYEKL. The CDR3 covers 15 residues. Germline trimming cut 3 bases from V and 4 bases from J; bases unmatched to any gene: 6. The DNA for the CDR3 is TGCGCCAGCAGCCATGGGACAGAGAGTAATCAGCCCCAGCATTTT. Residues: CASSHGTESNQPQHF.

This clonotype was picked up a small number of times. This chain joins TRBV5-5 and TRBJ2-3, with TRBD1 identical over 8 bases. V lost 0 bases and J lost 1; bases outside the gene matches: 4. The CDR3 runs 16 residues. Germline V CDR1 and CDR2: SGHKS, YYEKEE (reference sequence). CDR3 DNA: TGTGCCAGCAGCTTGGACCAGGGGGCACGCACAGATACGCAGTATTTT. The encoded protein is CASSLDQGARTDTQYF.

To note about this clonotype: A clone one base away is much larger, so this may be a read error. CDR3 in amino acids: CAISIVGSTGANVLTF. Here the CDR3 DNA reads TGTGCCATTAGTATAGTAGGGAGTACTGGGGCCAACGTCCTGACTTTC. V and J are TRBV19 and TRBJ2-6; a weak D match, TRBD2 (5 bases). CDR3 length: 16 amino acids. Germline V gene sequence: CDR1 LNHDA, CDR2 SQIVND (reference sequence). The variable domain in full, completed from reference TRBV19 and TRBJ2-6, reads DGGITQSPKYLFRKEGQNVTLSCEQNLNHDAMYWYRQDPGQGLRLIYYSQIVNDFQKGDIAEGYSVSREKKESFPLTVTSAQKNPTAFYLCAISIVGSTGANVLTFGAGSRLTVL.

This clonotype appeared a single time. One junction end disagrees with the germline gene, perhaps due to a read error. The chain is built from TRBV11-2 and TRBJ1-1, with D hard to call. Germline CDR1 SGHAT, CDR2 FQNNGV. The CDR3 extends over 13 amino acids. The CDR3 region is CASSRRGNTEALF. The CDR3 DNA reads TGTGCCAGCAGCCGCCGAGGGAACACGGAAGCTTTATTT. Filled out from reference TRBV11-2 and TRBJ1-1, the complete variable domain reads EAGVAQSPRYKIIEKRQSVAFWCNPISGHATLYWYQQILGQGPKLLIQFQNNGVVDDSQLPKDRFSAERLKGVDSTLKIQPAKLEDSAVYLCASSRRGNTEALFGQGTRLTVV.

This clonotype was recorded a few times. This chain connects TRBV12-3 or TRBV12-4 to TRBJ2-5; D is ambiguous. This CDR3 is 14 amino acids long. Between the trimmed V and J ends, which lost 2 bases and 2 bases, there was a span of 9 bases. The CDR3 spells CASSLSPMQETQYF. The DNA of the CDR3 is TGTGCCAGCAGTTTATCACCGATGCAAGAGACCCAGTACTTC.

Ten or more counts support this clonotype. V and J are TRBV7-2 and TRBJ2-3, with D perhaps TRBD1 (6 bases). This CDR3 has 17 residues. V lost 4 bases, J lost 4 bases, and 21 bases lay in between. The germline CDR1 and CDR2 sequences are SGHTA and FQGNSA. CDR3 nucleotides: TGTGCCAGCAGCTCACAGACAGCGCTGGGGGCCGCAGATACGCAGTATTTT. It codes for CASSSQTALGAADTQYF. Filled out from reference TRBV7-2 and TRBJ2-3, the complete variable domain reads GAGVSQSPSNKVTEKGKDVELRCDPISGHTALYWYRQSLGQGLEFLIYFQGNSAPDKSGLPSDRFSAERTGGSVSTLTIQRTQQEDSAVYLCASSSQTALGAADTQYFGPGTRLTVL.

There are a few counts of this clonotype. V usage is TRBV30 and J usage is TRBJ2-5; a possible D gene is TRBD2 (7 bases). Germline V gene lookup returns CDR1 GTSNPN and CDR2 SVGIG (reference sequence). CDR3 length equals 14 residues. Trimming shortened V by 4 bases and J by 7 bases, and 19 bases separated the two germline ends. The DNA of the CDR3 is TGTGCCTGGAATGGGGGGGCGTTGACCGGGACCCAGTACTTC. Encoded protein: CAWNGGALTGTQYF.

The chain has TRBV4-1 and TRBJ1-5, with no clear D. The CDR3 loop spans 14 amino acids. Per the germline V gene, CDR1 is MGHRA and CDR2 is YSYEKL. V was trimmed by 0 bases and J by 10 bases, leaving 13 bases between them. The CDR3 is CASSQEFEGHPQHF. In nucleotides, the CDR3 is TGCGCCAGCAGCCAAGAATTCGAAGGGCATCCCCAGCATTTT.

This clonotype was seen at least ten times. The chain links TRBV7-2 to TRBJ1-2; tentative D call: TRBD1 (6 bases). The V and J ends lost 1 base and 2 bases respectively, with 17 bases between them. The germline CDR1 and CDR2 sequences are SGHTA and FQGNSA. CDR3 size: 17 residues. This CDR3 reads CASSLVGGGGWNYGYTF. For the CDR3, the DNA is TGTGCCAGCAGCTTAGTTGGCGGTGGGGGCTGGAACTATGGCTACACCTTC.

This clonotype was recorded at least ten times. This CDR3 reads CASSLKVVGGLTVNYGYTF. DNA for the CDR3: TGTGCCAGCAGCTTAAAGGTGGTCGGGGGGCTAACTGTGAACTATGGCTACACCTTC. The J gene is TRBJ1-2, the V gene TRBV7-2, with D possibly TRBD1 on 6 matching bases. Germline lookup yields CDR1 SGHTA and CDR2 FQGNSA. CDR3 length equals 19 residues. V was trimmed by 2 bases and J by 2 bases, leaving 24 bases between them.

This clonotype was recorded many times. J is TRBJ1-1 and V is TRBV7-8, with a possible D match to TRBD1 (5 bases). Trimming pared 5 bases from V and 0 bases from J, leaving 10 bases between. The germline gives CDR1 SGHVS, CDR2 FQNEAQ. The CDR3 has 14 amino acids. The CDR3 DNA is TGTGCCAGCAGCAAGACAGAACTGAACACTGAAGCTTTCTTT. This gives the protein CASSKTELNTEAFF.

This chain connects TRBV12-3 or TRBV12-4 to TRBJ1-2, with D possibly matching TRBD1 (5 bases). This CDR3 is built from 14 residues. V was shortened by 7 bases and J by 8 bases, with 20 bases between the two germline ends. CDR3 in DNA: TGTGCCAGCATCCAGGCGGGGGGATTTGGAGGCTACACCTTC. It encodes CASIQAGGFGGYTF.

This clonotype has just one count. At one boundary the junction diverges from the germline segment, which might be a read error. This sequence joins TRBV7-9 and TRBJ1-5; no firm D call. CDR3 size: 14 residues. CDR1 and CDR2 from the germline V gene are SEHNR and FQNEAQ (reference sequence). DNA of the CDR3: TGTACCAGCAGCCCAAAGGACCTGAATCAGCCCCAGCATTTT. It specifies CTSSPKDLNQPQHF.

This clonotype showed up just once. This chain connects TRBV9 to TRBJ2-1; 9 nucleotides match TRBD2. Per the germline V gene, CDR1 is SGDLS and CDR2 is YYNGEE. V lost 2 bases and J lost 7; bases outside the gene matches: 1. This CDR3 region has 13 residues. CDR3 DNA: TGTGCCAGCAGCGTGACTAGCGGTAATGAGCAGTTCTTC. Its translation: CASSVTSGNEQFF.

This clonotype was counted between two and nine times. This chain uses TRBV5-1 with TRBJ2-7; tentatively, D is TRBD1 (5 bases). Germline CDR1 SGHRS, CDR2 YFSETQ. Trimming removed 2 bases from V and 0 bases from J, with 21 bases in between. The CDR3 has 18 residues. This CDR3 is CASSFQPVPLQGSYEQYF. The CDR3 DNA reads as TGCGCCAGCAGCTTCCAGCCTGTCCCACTCCAGGGCTCCTACGAGCAGTACTTC.

The sample holds many counts of this clonotype. The chain links TRBV4-3 to TRBJ2-7; 9 bases are shared with TRBD1. There are 15 residues in the CDR3. Germline CDR1 is LGHNA and CDR2 is YSLEER. The trim removed 3 bases at V and 0 bases at J, leaving 3 bases unmatched. This chain's CDR3 is CASSHRDRDSYEQYF. In DNA, the CDR3 is TGCGCCAGCAGCCATAGGGACAGGGACTCCTACGAGCAGTACTTC.

This clonotype has more than one count but fewer than ten. The chain links TRBV6-5 to TRBJ1-1; TRBD1 might be the D (6 bases). This CDR3 contains 15 residues. The V end was cut by 0 bases, the J end by 5 bases, with 13 bases between. Germline values: CDR1 MNHEY, CDR2 SVGAGI. CDR3 coding DNA: TGTGCCAGCAGTTACTCCGTAGGAGGGGGGACTGAAGCTTTCTTT. Amino acid sequence: CASSYSVGGGTEAFF.